This TCR beta chain was documented in a study of T cells after yellow fever vaccination. This clonotype was seen repeatedly, ten times or more. What it binds is unknown. Germline V CDR1 and CDR2: SGHRS, YFSETQ. V lost 3 bases and J lost 6; bases outside the gene matches: 5. The CDR3 is made up of 14 amino acids. Notes on the study in general: CD4 and CD8 compartments shared a small share of clonotypes. Reappearance after the booster was observed for most primary-vaccination clones (around 95% CD4, roughly 90% CD8). Highly abundant clonotypes carried over from the bulk population could end up in FACS-sorted repertoires as contaminants.

The authors made TCR cDNA by 5'RACE template switching, adding a universal primer site and UMIs. MiXCR was run by TCRdb on the 5' RACE reads, yielding one entry per CDR3 protein. The top ten clones hold roughly 0.5% of a sample with approximately 260,000 distinct CDR3 sequences, around 13% of them seen once. The sequence came from a man under 40 who received the YFV17D yellow fever vaccine. The chain combines TRBV5-1 with TRBJ1-3; 8 bases agree with TRBD1. Sequencing was performed on CD4+ T cells sorted from PBMCs, taken 45 days after the yellow fever booster vaccination. CDR3 in DNA: TGCGCCAGCAGCTCCAACCAGGGGGCAAACACCATATATTTT. It codes for CASSSNQGANTIYF.